The 28 T cell receptor beta chains below come from one sample, sequenced in a study of somatic mutations in cytotoxic T cells in rheumatoid arthritis. Sequenced by immunoSEQ multiplex PCR; TCRdb stores in-frame clones only, minus some. The repertoire consists of about 30,000 clones, with around 83% occurring once and the leading ten covering 7.5% to 10%. The source material was CD8+ T cells sorted from blood. These TCRs come from an adult with rheumatoid arthritis.

The rearrangement joins TRBV5-4 to TRBJ1-2; D remains ambiguous. The ends were cut back, 4 bases at V and 8 bases at J, with 21 bases in the middle. The CDR3 has 15 residues. Germline V CDR1 and CDR2: SGHNT, YYREEE (reference sequence). The CDR3 coding sequence is TGTGCCAGCAGCAACCTAGTCAGGCCTTTGGAGGGCTACACCTTC. This gives the protein CASSNLVRPLEGYTF.

The chain links TRBV28 to TRBJ2-7; weak D call: TRBD1 (5 bases). Looked up from germline, CDR1 is MDHEN and CDR2 is SYDVKM. The CDR3 sequence is 13 residues long. V dropped 7 bases and J dropped 2 bases, with 12 bases sitting between them. CDR3 loop: CASKDTLTYEQYF. In DNA, the CDR3 is TGTGCCAGCAAGGACACGCTTACCTACGAGCAGTACTTC. Looking up the rest from reference TRBV28 and TRBJ2-7 gives the full variable domain: DVKVTQSSRYLVKRTGEKVFLECVQDMDHENMFWYRQDPGLGLRLIYFSYDVKMKEKGDIPEGYSVSREKKERFSLILESASTNQTSMYLCASKDTLTYEQYFGPGTRLTVT.

The chain uses TRBV2 and TRBJ2-4; 13 bases fit TRBD2. Germline CDR1 is SNHLY and CDR2 is FYNNEI. Germline trimming cut 5 bases from V and 0 bases from J; bases unmatched to any gene: 13. CDR3 length: 20 residues. The DNA for the CDR3 is TGTGCCAGCAGTCGGTCGGGGACTAGCGGGATTAGTATAGCCAAAAACATTCAGTACTTC. The encoded protein is CASSRSGTSGISIAKNIQYF.

There are a few counts of this clone. The chain uses TRBV7-9 and TRBJ1-2; 9 bases agree with TRBD1. The CDR3 runs to 16 residues. Germline CDR1 and CDR2: SEHNR and FQNEAQ (reference sequence). V shed 4 bases, J shed 5 bases, and the junction held 11 bases outside the gene matches. In DNA form, the CDR3 reads TGTGCCAGCAGCTCCGGACAGGGGACCGATTGGTATGGCTACACCTTC. Its protein is CASSSGQGTDWYGYTF.

V gene TRBV5-1 combines with J gene TRBJ2-7, with a possible D match to TRBD2 (5 bases). Germline assignment: CDR1 SGHRS and CDR2 YFSETQ. V dropped 0 bases and J dropped 6 bases, with 19 bases sitting between them. This CDR3 has 16 amino acids. The CDR3 DNA sequence: TGCGCCAGCAGCTTGGCTGCCGGGATTACCGTCGGCGAGCAGTACTTC. Its translation: CASSLAAGITVGEQYF.

This clone was counted once. The chain carries TRBV2 and TRBJ1-1, with no clear D. The CDR3 totals 15 residues. Looked up from germline, CDR1 is SNHLY and CDR2 is FYNNEI. V shed 8 bases and J shed 5 bases, with 21 bases lying between them. CDR3 region: CASPLRLLLGTEAFF. In DNA, the CDR3 is TGTGCCAGCCCCCTCCGCCTGTTGCTAGGGACTGAAGCTTTCTTT.

This sequence joins TRBV19 and TRBJ2-7, with 8 nucleotides matching TRBD1. The germline CDR1 and CDR2 sequences are LNHDA and SQIVND (reference sequence). J gave up 3 bases and V 5 bases, and 3 bases lay outside the gene matches. The length of the CDR3 is 13 residues. The CDR3 bases are TGTGCCAGTAGTGCAACAGGGGGCTACGAGCAGTACTTC. Translation gives CASSATGGYEQYF.

J is TRBJ1-1 and V is TRBV4-3, with TRBD1 matching over 8 bases. V was pared by 3 bases and J by 2 bases, with 11 bases of the junction left unmatched. The CDR3 is 17 amino acids. Germline V gene lookup returns CDR1 LGHNA and CDR2 YSLEER. The CDR3 sequence: CASSQLRTGPRNTEAFF. The CDR3, as DNA: TGCGCCAGCAGCCAGTTACGGACAGGGCCCAGAAACACTGAAGCTTTCTTT.

The genes are TRBV5-1 and TRBJ2-7; tentatively, D is TRBD2 (7 bases). V was trimmed by 5 bases and J by 7 bases, leaving 25 bases between them. This CDR3 is built from 16 residues. Germline V lookup: CDR1 SGHRS, CDR2 YFSETQ. The DNA of the CDR3 is TGCGCCAGCAGACGACGGGGGGCGGACTACTTGGGAGAGCAGTACTTC. Amino acids: CASRRRGADYLGEQYF.

The chain uses TRBV9 and TRBJ1-1; D ambiguous. V gave up 4 bases and J gave up 1 base, with 8 bases separating them. CDR1 is SGDLS and CDR2 is YYNGEE in the germline V gene. The CDR3 spans 13 residues. CDR3 nucleotides: TGTGCCAGCAGCCAACGGGAGAACACTGAAGCTTTCTTT. It yields the protein CASSQRENTEAFF.

V is TRBV6-5 and J is TRBJ2-7, with D tentatively TRBD2 (5 bases). Germline CDR1 MNHEY, CDR2 SVGAGI. CDR3 length: 13 residues. Trimming removed 5 bases from V and 6 bases from J, with 14 bases in between. The CDR3 nucleotides are TGTGCCAGCAGTCATCGGACTTACTCCGAGCAGTACTTC. Amino acids: CASSHRTYSEQYF.

This clone was seen just once. The chain combines TRBV25-1 with TRBJ2-7, with D unresolved. The CDR3 has 12 residues. CDR1 MGHDK and CDR2 SYGVNS come from the germline V gene. The V gene lost 6 bases and the J gene lost 5 bases, with 11 bases spanning the gap. CDR3 protein: CASSDGNDEQYF. For the CDR3, the DNA is TGTGCCAGCAGCGACGGTAATGACGAGCAGTACTTC.

The V call is TRBV19, the J call TRBJ2-7; 10 positions agree with TRBD1. The germline V gene has CDR1 LNHDA and CDR2 SQIVND (reference sequence). The CDR3 has 14 residues. The junction had 4 bases not matched to a gene; V was cut back by 5 bases and J by 3 bases. The CDR3 sequence: CASSAGTGDYEQYF. CDR3 in DNA: TGTGCCAGTAGTGCCGGGACAGGGGACTACGAGCAGTACTTC.

V usage is TRBV11-2 and J usage is TRBJ2-2; D gene unclear. Germline V gene sequence: CDR1 SGHAT, CDR2 FQNNGV. The CDR3 sequence is 17 residues long. The germline V and J ends were trimmed by 0 bases and 1 base, with 12 bases remaining between them. The CDR3 DNA reads TGTGCCAGCAGCTTAGATGGCGGCTGGGGGAACACCGGGGAGCTGTTTTTT. It yields the protein CASSLDGGWGNTGELFF.

This clone has just one count. This chain joins TRBV5-6 and TRBJ2-7; D is perhaps TRBD1 or TRBD2 (6 bases each). The V gene's germline CDR1 is SGHDT and CDR2 YYEEEE. V lost 0 bases to trimming and J lost 2 bases, with 15 bases between them. CDR3 length: 16 residues. The CDR3 here is CASSLGAGGATYEQYF. DNA for the CDR3: TGTGCCAGCAGCTTGGGGGCCGGGGGCGCCACCTACGAGCAGTACTTC.

The chain links TRBV28 to TRBJ1-2; TRBD1 is a possible D gene (5 bases). V was trimmed by 8 bases and J by 6 bases, leaving 13 bases between them. Per germline, CDR1 MDHEN and CDR2 SYDVKM. The length of the CDR3 is 12 residues. For the CDR3, the DNA is TGTGCCAGCTGGGCAGGGTTAGATGGCTACACCTTC. This gives the protein CASWAGLDGYTF.

The chain carries TRBV30 and TRBJ2-1; no clear D gene. The CDR3 totals 11 residues. The V end was cut by 6 bases, the J end by 2 bases, with 5 bases between. Germline V gene lookup returns CDR1 GTSNPN and CDR2 SVGIG (reference sequence). The CDR3 DNA reads as TGTGCCTGCCGCCCCTACAATGAGCAGTTCTTC. It translates to CACRPYNEQFF.

This clone was recorded only once. The V and J genes are TRBV7-9 and TRBJ1-1; the D is unclear. CDR1 and CDR2 from the germline V gene are SEHNR and FQNEAQ (reference sequence). CDR3 length: 16 amino acids. V was shortened by 7 bases and J by 0 bases, with 18 bases between the two germline ends. The CDR3 DNA reads TGTGCCAGCATCCCGACCTTTGGAGGGCTGAACACTGAAGCTTTCTTT. Its translation: CASIPTFGGLNTEAFF. The full variable domain, rest sourced from reference TRBV7-9 and TRBJ1-1, is DTGVSQNPRHKITKRGQNVTFRCDPISEHNRLYWYRQTLGQGPEFLTYFQNEAQLEKSRLLSDRFSAERPKGSFSTLEIQRTEQGDSAMYLCASIPTFGGLNTEAFFGQGTRLTVV.

The chain couples TRBV4-1 to TRBJ1-5, with D uncertain. The CDR3 covers 16 residues. Germline V gene lookup returns CDR1 MGHRA and CDR2 YSYEKL. V was cut by 0 bases and J by 5 bases, with 14 bases left in between. In nucleotides, the CDR3 is TGCGCCAGCAGCCAAGAATGGCGGGGTGGAGATCAGCCCCAGCATTTT. Translation gives CASSQEWRGGDQPQHF.

The rearrangement links TRBV28 to TRBJ1-2; no definite D call. V lost 3 bases to trimming and J lost 8 bases, with 22 bases between them. Germline CDR1 is MDHEN and CDR2 is SYDVKM. This CDR3 is built from 16 residues. For the CDR3, the DNA is TGTGCCAGCAGTTTGCGGGTCAGACAAGGTCTCTGGGGCTACACCTTC. Protein product: CASSLRVRQGLWGYTF.

The genes are TRBV7-9 and TRBJ1-1, with a weak D call TRBD1 (5 bases). Trimming left V 1 base short and J 5 bases short, with 14 bases between. Per the germline V gene, CDR1 is SEHNR and CDR2 is FQNEAQ (reference sequence). This CDR3 has 15 amino acids. CDR3 in amino acids: CASSLDGARETEAFF. CDR3 DNA: TGTGCCAGCAGCTTAGACGGGGCCAGGGAGACTGAAGCTTTCTTT.

The chain combines TRBV5-1 with TRBJ2-1, with TRBD2 identical over 7 bases. The CDR3 totals 17 residues. From germline, CDR1 is SGHRS and CDR2 YFSETQ. Trimming took 4 bases from V and 2 from J; bases not matched to a gene: 12. The CDR3 DNA sequence: TGCGCCAGCAGCCTCGGGGATAGCGGGCCCCCCTACAATGAGCAGTTCTTC. It encodes CASSLGDSGPPYNEQFF.

CDR3 sequence reads: CASSHGPWLADNEQFF. DNA of the CDR3: TGTGCCAGCAGCCACGGCCCGTGGCTAGCGGACAATGAGCAGTTCTTC. This chain uses TRBV7-9 with TRBJ2-1; 7 bases match TRBD2. J gave up 5 bases and V 5 bases, and 12 bases lay outside the gene matches. The CDR3 has 16 amino acids. CDR1 and CDR2 from the germline V gene are SEHNR and FQNEAQ (reference sequence).

The rearrangement uses TRBV4-3 and TRBJ2-7, with 8 bases fitting TRBD2. This CDR3 is 15 amino acids long. Germline CDR1 is LGHNA and CDR2 is YSLEER. The trim removed 4 bases at V and 4 bases at J, leaving 9 bases unmatched. CDR3 sequence: CASSPREGGAYEQYF. The CDR3 nucleotides are TGCGCCAGCAGCCCTCGGGAGGGAGGGGCGTACGAGCAGTACTTC.

The rearrangement links TRBV7-9 to TRBJ2-7; D gene ambiguous. V lost 2 bases and J lost 6, with 8 bases in between. Germline assignment: CDR1 SEHNR and CDR2 FQNEAQ (reference sequence). The CDR3 is 12 residues long. CDR3 amino acids: CASSLSVVEQYF. CDR3 nucleotide sequence: TGTGCCAGCAGCTTATCGGTCGTCGAGCAGTACTTC.

This rearrangement joins TRBV28 to TRBJ2-6; 8 bases are a match to TRBD1. Losses at the gene ends were 6 bases for V and 0 bases for J; bases not matched to a gene: 10. Germline-derived CDR1 and CDR2 are MDHEN and SYDVKM. The CDR3 has 18 amino acids. The CDR3 DNA sequence: TGTGCCAGCAGCCCTGACAGGGGTTCATCCTCTGGGGCCAACGTCCTGACTTTC. Amino acids: CASSPDRGSSSGANVLTF.

The chain links TRBV4-1 to TRBJ2-3; 9 bases agree with TRBD2. J gave up 1 base and V 2 bases, and 7 bases lay outside the gene matches. This CDR3 has 17 amino acids. CDR1 is MGHRA and CDR2 is YSYEKL in the germline V gene. This CDR3 reads CASSQTAGGPGTDTQYF. CDR3 nucleotide sequence: TGCGCCAGCAGCCAAACCGCGGGGGGGCCAGGCACAGATACGCAGTATTTT.

The CDR3 sequence is CASSERSTGVREAFF. The CDR3 nucleotides are TGTGCCAGCAGTGAACGCTCCACAGGGGTTAGGGAAGCTTTCTTT. V gene TRBV27 combines with J gene TRBJ1-1, with 7 positions matching TRBD1. Trimming cost V 5 bases and J 8 bases; bases outside gene matches: 14. CDR1 and CDR2 from the germline V gene are MNHEY and SMNVEV (reference sequence). The CDR3 contains 15 residues.